A selection of T cell receptor beta chains follows, all from one sample in a study of cytomegalovirus exposure and HLA in healthy donors. Libraries were prepared by immunoSEQ multiplex PCR; TCRdb keeps only in-frame clonotypes and omits some of them. The sample comprises about 79,000 clones, 90% to 95% of which are singletons, and approximately 4% rests with the top ten. Sequenced input: PBMCs. The origin of the receptors is a woman aged 30 to 39 in good health and CMV-seronegative. CDR3s include the opening cysteine and the closing phenylalanine or tryptophan. A D gene is named only where the DNA matches it firmly. Where a row states a size, it is once, few, many or the class of an expanded clone; other rows omit it.

v_call: TRBV5-4
d_call: .
j_call: TRBJ2-3
cdr3_length: 13
clone_size: once
cdr3_aa: CASARDSHGTQYF
cdr3_nt: TGTGCCAGCGCTAGGGACTCCCATGGTACGCAGTATTTT

v_call: TRBV19
d_call: .
j_call: TRBJ1-1
cdr3_length: 13
clone_size: .
cdr3_aa: CASSMGQRTEAFF
cdr3_nt: TGTGCCAGTAGTATGGGGCAGCGCACTGAAGCTTTCTTT

v_call: TRBV6-1
d_call: .
j_call: TRBJ2-1
cdr3_length: 15
clone_size: .
cdr3_aa: CASRRSGTHYNEQFF
cdr3_nt: TGTGCCAGCAGACGCTCAGGGACTCACTACAATGAGCAGTTCTTC

v_call: TRBV30
d_call: TRBD1
j_call: TRBJ2-5
cdr3_length: 13
clone_size: .
cdr3_aa: CAWSVGTGQTQYF
cdr3_nt: TGTGCCTGGAGTGTCGGGACAGGCCAGACCCAGTACTTC

v_call: TRBV4-2
d_call: .
j_call: TRBJ2-1
cdr3_length: 17
clone_size: .
cdr3_aa: CASSQASGLEPYNEQFF
cdr3_nt: TGTGCCAGCAGCCAGGCCTCTGGACTCGAGCCCTACAATGAGCAGTTCTTC

v_call: TRBV25-1
d_call: TRBD1
j_call: TRBJ2-1
cdr3_length: 15
clone_size: once
cdr3_aa: CASGRQGARYNEQFF
cdr3_nt: TGTGCCAGCGGCAGACAGGGGGCGAGGTACAATGAGCAGTTCTTC

v_call: TRBV10-2
d_call: .
j_call: TRBJ2-3
cdr3_length: 17
clone_size: .
cdr3_aa: CASRLVGPVEISDTQYF
cdr3_nt: TGCGCCAGCAGGCTGGTGGGCCCGGTGGAAATCTCAGATACGCAGTATTTT

v_call: TRBV7-2
d_call: .
j_call: TRBJ2-2
cdr3_length: 12
clone_size: .
cdr3_aa: CASSTRVGELFF
cdr3_nt: TGTGCCAGCAGCACTCGTGTCGGGGAGCTGTTTTTT

v_call: TRBV11-1
d_call: .
j_call: TRBJ1-2
cdr3_length: 15
clone_size: .
cdr3_aa: CASSFLPSQNYGYTF
cdr3_nt: TGTGCCAGCAGCTTTTTGCCCTCCCAGAACTATGGCTACACCTTC

v_call: TRBV29-1
d_call: .
j_call: TRBJ1-1
cdr3_length: 13
clone_size: once
cdr3_aa: CSVERTENTEAFF
cdr3_nt: TGCAGCGTTGAGAGGACAGAGAACACTGAAGCTTTCTTT

v_call: TRBV27
d_call: .
j_call: TRBJ1-1
cdr3_length: 11
clone_size: .
cdr3_aa: CASSLGSEAFF
cdr3_nt: TGTGCCAGCAGTTTAGGCTCTGAAGCTTTCTTT

v_call: TRBV30
d_call: .
j_call: TRBJ1-1
cdr3_length: 15
clone_size: .
cdr3_aa: CAWGRTSKAGTEAFF
cdr3_nt: TGTGCCTGGGGACGGACCTCTAAAGCGGGCACTGAAGCTTTCTTT

v_call: TRBV5-4
d_call: .
j_call: TRBJ2-7
cdr3_length: 15
clone_size: .
cdr3_aa: CASSRGGVFSYEQYF
cdr3_nt: TGTGCCAGCAGCAGAGGAGGGGTCTTCTCCTACGAGCAGTACTTC

v_call: TRBV29-1
d_call: TRBD2
j_call: TRBJ2-2
cdr3_length: 14
clone_size: .
cdr3_aa: CSGSGSLIPGELFF
cdr3_nt: TGCAGCGGGAGCGGGAGTTTAATTCCCGGGGAGCTGTTTTTT

v_call: TRBV28
d_call: .
j_call: TRBJ1-1
cdr3_length: 15
clone_size: .
cdr3_aa: CASSLRRVRYTEAFF
cdr3_nt: TGTGCCAGCAGTTTGCGTCGGGTTCGGTACACTGAAGCTTTCTTT

v_call: TRBV7-9
d_call: .
j_call: TRBJ2-7
cdr3_length: 14
clone_size: .
cdr3_aa: CASSPLQQRDEQYF
cdr3_nt: TGTGCCAGCAGCCCCTTACAACAGAGGGACGAGCAGTACTTC

v_call: TRBV5-1
d_call: .
j_call: TRBJ2-2
cdr3_length: 17
clone_size: .
cdr3_aa: CASSQTGGVTNTGELFF
cdr3_nt: TGCGCCAGCAGCCAAACGGGCGGGGTTACGAACACCGGGGAGCTGTTTTTT

v_call: TRBV4-1
d_call: .
j_call: TRBJ2-7
cdr3_length: 15
clone_size: .
cdr3_aa: CASSQGAGETYEQYF
cdr3_nt: TGCGCCAGCAGCCAAGGGGCAGGGGAGACCTACGAGCAGTACTTC

v_call: TRBV7-7
d_call: TRBD2
j_call: TRBJ2-1
cdr3_length: 15
clone_size: .
cdr3_aa: CASSLGTSGYDEQFF
cdr3_nt: TGTGCCAGCAGCTTAGGAACTAGCGGATACGATGAGCAGTTCTTC

v_call: TRBV7-9
d_call: .
j_call: TRBJ2-1
cdr3_length: 13
clone_size: .
cdr3_aa: CASSLTLQTWQFF
cdr3_nt: TGTGCCAGCAGCTTAACGCTTCAGACTTGGCAGTTCTTC

v_call: TRBV30
d_call: TRBD1
j_call: TRBJ1-2
cdr3_length: 15
clone_size: few
cdr3_aa: CAWSPTATGFRGYTF
cdr3_nt: TGTGCCTGGAGTCCCACCGCGACAGGGTTCCGTGGCTACACCTTC

v_call: TRBV7-8
d_call: .
j_call: TRBJ2-7
cdr3_length: 13
clone_size: once
cdr3_aa: CASSLGTAYEQYF
cdr3_nt: TGTGCCAGCAGCTTAGGGACAGCCTACGAGCAGTACTTC

v_call: TRBV18
d_call: .
j_call: TRBJ1-3
cdr3_length: 15
clone_size: .
cdr3_aa: CASSPTAVSGNTIYF
cdr3_nt: TGTGCCAGCTCACCAACAGCCGTCTCTGGAAACACCATATATTTT

v_call: TRBV5-1
d_call: TRBD1
j_call: TRBJ2-2
cdr3_length: 16
clone_size: once
cdr3_aa: CASSLADRVLTGELFF
cdr3_nt: TGCGCCAGCAGCTTGGCCGACAGGGTGTTAACCGGGGAGCTGTTTTTT

v_call: TRBV28
d_call: .
j_call: TRBJ1-4
cdr3_length: 15
clone_size: .
cdr3_aa: CASSFGGATNEKLFF
cdr3_nt: TGTGCCAGCAGTTTCGGAGGCGCAACTAATGAAAAACTGTTTTTT

v_call: TRBV7-9
d_call: .
j_call: TRBJ2-7
cdr3_length: 18
clone_size: .
cdr3_aa: CASSPSFRETRVSYEQYF
cdr3_nt: TGTGCCAGCAGCCCATCCTTCCGGGAGACCCGGGTCTCCTACGAGCAGTACTTC

v_call: TRBV9
d_call: .
j_call: TRBJ2-1
cdr3_length: 15
clone_size: .
cdr3_aa: CASSPLGLPGNEQFF
cdr3_nt: TGTGCCAGCAGCCCTCTGGGGCTACCCGGGAATGAGCAGTTCTTC

v_call: TRBV7-9
d_call: TRBD1
j_call: TRBJ2-3
cdr3_length: 13
clone_size: .
cdr3_aa: CASKQGSTDTQYF
cdr3_nt: TGTGCCAGTAAACAGGGGAGCACAGATACGCAGTATTTT

v_call: TRBV5-5
d_call: TRBD1
j_call: TRBJ2-6
cdr3_length: 16
clone_size: .
cdr3_aa: CASSGTGGGGANVLTF
cdr3_nt: TGTGCCAGCAGCGGTACAGGGGGCGGTGGGGCCAACGTCCTGACTTTC

v_call: TRBV5-1
d_call: .
j_call: TRBJ2-7
cdr3_length: 13
clone_size: few
cdr3_aa: CASSLNTAYEQYF
cdr3_nt: TGCGCCAGCAGCTTGAATACTGCCTACGAGCAGTACTTC

v_call: TRBV7-9
d_call: .
j_call: TRBJ1-2
cdr3_length: 15
clone_size: .
cdr3_aa: CASSFTGNEGYGYTF
cdr3_nt: TGTGCCAGCAGCTTCACAGGGAATGAAGGCTATGGCTACACCTTC

v_call: TRBV6-1
d_call: .
j_call: TRBJ1-2
cdr3_length: 15
clone_size: .
cdr3_aa: CASRTGPPANYGYTF
cdr3_nt: TGTGCCAGCAGAACAGGGCCCCCCGCTAACTATGGCTACACCTTC

v_call: TRBV27
d_call: .
j_call: TRBJ2-7
cdr3_length: 15
clone_size: .
cdr3_aa: CASSSPLGGNYEQYF
cdr3_nt: TGTGCCAGCAGTTCCCCCTTGGGGGGAAACTACGAGCAGTACTTC

v_call: TRBV2
d_call: TRBD1
j_call: TRBJ1-5
cdr3_length: 14
clone_size: once
cdr3_aa: CASRPDRGYQPQHF
cdr3_nt: TGTGCCAGCAGACCCGACAGGGGATATCAGCCCCAGCATTTT

v_call: TRBV28
d_call: TRBD1
j_call: TRBJ2-7
cdr3_length: 16
clone_size: .
cdr3_aa: CASGGDPGQGAFRQYF
cdr3_nt: TGTGCCAGCGGGGGAGATCCGGGACAGGGGGCGTTTCGGCAGTACTTC

v_call: TRBV9
d_call: TRBD1
j_call: TRBJ1-2
cdr3_length: 13
clone_size: .
cdr3_aa: CASSPQGGMGYTF
cdr3_nt: TGTGCCAGCAGCCCTCAGGGGGGAATGGGCTACACCTTC

v_call: TRBV2
d_call: TRBD2
j_call: TRBJ2-2
cdr3_length: 17
clone_size: .
cdr3_aa: CASRARGLAEITGELFF
cdr3_nt: TGTGCCAGCAGGGCACGGGGACTAGCGGAGATCACCGGGGAGCTGTTTTTT

v_call: TRBV27
d_call: .
j_call: TRBJ1-3
cdr3_length: 13
clone_size: .
cdr3_aa: CASSQGTGNTIYF
cdr3_nt: TGTGCCAGCAGCCAGGGGACTGGAAACACCATATATTTT

v_call: TRBV20-1
d_call: .
j_call: TRBJ2-2
cdr3_length: 11
clone_size: .
cdr3_aa: CSAMAVGELFF
cdr3_nt: TGCAGTGCTATGGCGGTCGGGGAGCTGTTTTTT

v_call: TRBV15
d_call: TRBD1
j_call: TRBJ1-2
cdr3_length: 12
clone_size: few
cdr3_aa: CATSTAGGGYTF
cdr3_nt: TGTGCCACCAGCACCGCAGGGGGGGGCTACACCTTC

v_call: TRBV5-1
d_call: .
j_call: TRBJ2-6
cdr3_length: 15
clone_size: .
cdr3_aa: CASKTRGSGANVLTF
cdr3_nt: TGCGCCAGCAAGACTCGCGGCTCTGGGGCCAACGTCCTGACTTTC

v_call: TRBV5-1
d_call: .
j_call: TRBJ2-5
cdr3_length: 15
clone_size: .
cdr3_aa: CASSRLTGIQETQYF
cdr3_nt: TGCGCCAGCAGCCGATTAACAGGGATCCAAGAGACCCAGTACTTC

v_call: TRBV18
d_call: TRBD1
j_call: TRBJ1-4
cdr3_length: 15
clone_size: .
cdr3_aa: CASSPQDRGREKLFF
cdr3_nt: TGTGCCAGCTCACCCCAGGACAGGGGACGCGAAAAACTGTTTTTT

v_call: TRBV7-7
d_call: TRBD2
j_call: TRBJ2-3
cdr3_length: 20
clone_size: .
cdr3_aa: CASSSPRLMTSGLHTDTQYF
cdr3_nt: TGTGCTAGCAGCTCTCCCCGCCTAATGACTAGCGGGCTACACACAGATACGCAGTATTTT

v_call: TRBV9
d_call: TRBD1
j_call: TRBJ2-2
cdr3_length: 16
clone_size: .
cdr3_aa: CASSWAGTAYTGELFF
cdr3_nt: TGTGCCAGCAGCTGGGCTGGGACAGCCTACACCGGGGAGCTGTTTTTT

v_call: TRBV5-1
d_call: TRBD2
j_call: TRBJ2-1
cdr3_length: 16
clone_size: .
cdr3_aa: CASSVLAGAGYNEQFF
cdr3_nt: TGCGCCAGCAGCGTTTTAGCGGGGGCAGGTTACAATGAGCAGTTCTTC

v_call: TRBV7-9
d_call: TRBD2
j_call: TRBJ2-7
cdr3_length: 17
clone_size: once
cdr3_aa: CASSPRTLTGGPYEQYF
cdr3_nt: TGTGCCAGCAGCCCTAGGACCCTAACGGGAGGGCCCTACGAGCAGTACTTC

v_call: TRBV6-1
d_call: TRBD1
j_call: TRBJ1-5
cdr3_length: 14
clone_size: .
cdr3_aa: CASSDRERNQPQHF
cdr3_nt: TGTGCCAGCAGCGACAGGGAGCGCAATCAGCCCCAGCATTTT

v_call: TRBV9
d_call: .
j_call: TRBJ1-1
cdr3_length: 14
clone_size: .
cdr3_aa: CASSFNVRGTEAFF
cdr3_nt: TGTGCCAGCAGCTTTAACGTCAGGGGCACTGAAGCTTTCTTT

v_call: TRBV29-1
d_call: TRBD1
j_call: TRBJ1-1
cdr3_length: 12
clone_size: .
cdr3_aa: CSVNRGNTEAFF
cdr3_nt: TGCAGCGTAAACAGGGGGAACACTGAAGCTTTCTTT

v_call: TRBV4-2
d_call: .
j_call: TRBJ2-5
cdr3_length: 16
clone_size: .
cdr3_aa: CASSLEEGWGVETQYF
cdr3_nt: TGTGCCAGCAGCCTAGAGGAGGGCTGGGGGGTAGAGACCCAGTACTTC

v_call: TRBV28
d_call: .
j_call: TRBJ1-1
cdr3_length: 13
clone_size: once
cdr3_aa: CASRPQGKTEAFF
cdr3_nt: TGTGCCAGCAGGCCACAGGGTAAGACTGAAGCTTTCTTT

v_call: TRBV7-8
d_call: .
j_call: TRBJ1-1
cdr3_length: 14
clone_size: .
cdr3_aa: CASSLVDSNTEAFF
cdr3_nt: TGTGCCAGCAGCTTAGTGGACAGCAACACTGAAGCTTTCTTT

v_call: TRBV6-6
d_call: TRBD1
j_call: TRBJ1-1
cdr3_length: 14
clone_size: .
cdr3_aa: CASSYRDRQTEAFF
cdr3_nt: TGTGCCAGCAGTTATCGGGACAGGCAGACTGAAGCTTTCTTT

v_call: TRBV28
d_call: .
j_call: TRBJ2-2
cdr3_length: 17
clone_size: .
cdr3_aa: CASSFRLERSGTGELFF
cdr3_nt: TGTGCCAGCAGTTTCAGGCTCGAGCGGAGTGGCACCGGGGAGCTGTTTTTT

v_call: TRBV30
d_call: TRBD2
j_call: TRBJ2-1
cdr3_length: 15
clone_size: .
cdr3_aa: CASTAGTSPSNEQFF
cdr3_nt: TGTGCCTCGACAGCGGGGACTAGCCCATCCAATGAGCAGTTCTTC

v_call: TRBV6-1
d_call: .
j_call: TRBJ1-2
cdr3_length: 13
clone_size: few
cdr3_aa: CASRPGGATGYTF
cdr3_nt: TGTGCCAGCAGGCCTGGAGGGGCTACTGGCTACACCTTC